One and the same sample provided the 21 T cell receptor beta chains below, sequenced in a study of shared clonotypes between healthy human individuals (dated by TCRdb to the early 2020s). The method was the immunoSEQ multiplex PCR assay. Entries here come from immuneACCESS through TCRdb and include only in-frame sequences with V and J called. Some clones fail to appear in such tables; in the studies checked, an unresolved V gene covers under half of the shortfall, and the cause of the remainder is unknown. The sample yields about a million clones; about 77% were counted once. Roughly 1.5% of the sample rests with the top ten. Sequencing input: memory CD4+ T cells sorted from blood. Taken with the paper, the label for cell subset or site translates to: CD45RA-negative fraction. These receptors were collected from a man in his late teens or twenties in good health.

The chain recombines TRBV7-6 with TRBJ2-3; D tentatively reads TRBD1 or TRBD2 (5 bases each). Germline V gene lookup returns CDR1 SGHVS and CDR2 FNYEAQ. The CDR3 covers 16 residues. The V end lost 4 bases, the J end lost 2 bases, and 16 bases lay between the germline ends. The CDR3 DNA reads as TGTGCCAGCAGCTCGACCTCCGGGACGGTCACAGATACGCAGTATTTT. It specifies CASSSTSGTVTDTQYF. Complete variable domain (other parts from reference TRBV7-6 and TRBJ2-3): GAGVSQSPRYKVTKRGQDVALRCDPISGHVSLYWYRQALGQGPEFLTYFNYEAQQDKSGLPNDRFSAERPEGSISTLTIQRTEQRDSAMYRCASSSTSGTVTDTQYFGPGTRLTVL.

This chain links TRBV19 with TRBJ2-7; TRBD1 matches at 10 bases. With V trimmed by 3 bases and J by 3 bases, 5 bases remained unmatched. The germline CDR1 and CDR2 sequences are LNHDA and SQIVND (reference sequence). The CDR3 runs 15 residues. The DNA for the CDR3 is TGTGCCAGTAGTATTCCGGGACAGGGGATCTACGAGCAGTACTTC. Translated, it gives CASSIPGQGIYEQYF.

The chain couples TRBV7-2 to TRBJ2-7; D ambiguous. Germline CDR1 is SGHTA and CDR2 is FQGNSA. Trimming removed 4 bases from V and 3 bases from J, with 4 bases in between. The CDR3 has 11 amino acids. CDR3 bases: TGTGCCAGCAGCTCCTTCTACGAGCAGTACTTC. As protein: CASSSFYEQYF.

On this clone itself: In the same sample, other DNA sequences code for this CDR3. The rearrangement links TRBV28 to TRBJ1-5; TRBD1 matches 7 bases. Germline V gives CDR1 MDHEN, CDR2 SYDVKM. The J segment lost 4 bases and the V segment lost 1 base, leaving 4 bases of the junction unmatched. The CDR3 has 15 residues. In DNA, the CDR3 is TGTGCCAGCAGTTTATTAGGGGGCGGGAATCAGCCCCAGCATTTT. It codes for CASSLLGGGNQPQHF.

The chain employs TRBV6-5 and TRBJ2-7; D may be TRBD2 (7 bases). The CDR3 runs 13 residues. The germline V and J ends were trimmed by 8 bases and 0 bases, with 11 bases remaining between them. Germline V lookup: CDR1 MNHEY, CDR2 SVGAGI. The CDR3, as DNA: TGTGCCAGCCAAGGGGGGGGCTCCTACGAGCAGTACTTC. Translated, it gives CASQGGGSYEQYF.

The chain's CDR3 is CASSRGAGSSSYEQYF. The CDR3, as DNA: TGTGCCAGCTCACGGGGGGCGGGTTCGAGCTCCTACGAGCAGTACTTC. This rearrangement joins TRBV18 to TRBJ2-7, with D possibly being TRBD1 or TRBD2 (6 bases each). From germline, CDR1 is KGHSH and CDR2 LQKENI. V was clipped by 4 bases and J by 0 bases, with 16 bases between them. The CDR3 consists of 16 residues.

This CDR3 reads CASSQVGVRAEAFF. CDR3 coding DNA: TGTGCCAGCAGCCAGGTCGGGGTTAGGGCTGAAGCTTTCTTT. The chain couples TRBV5-6 to TRBJ1-1; no firm D call. Per germline, CDR1 SGHDT and CDR2 YYEEEE. The CDR3 totals 14 residues. Trimming removed 4 bases from V and 6 bases from J, with 16 bases in between.

The V gene is TRBV19, the J gene TRBJ1-4; D unclear. CDR1 LNHDA and CDR2 SQIVND come from the germline V gene (reference sequence). CDR3 length: 14 residues. Trimming took off 5 bases at V and 7 bases at J, with 14 bases between the two ends. Here the CDR3 DNA reads TGTGCCAGTAGTTCTGAGGGAGTACGTGAAAAACTGTTTTTT. It is translated as CASSSEGVREKLFF.

This clone has just one count. This chain uses TRBV4-1 with TRBJ1-6; no clear D gene. Trimming cost V 4 bases and J 5 bases, with 12 bases left between them. Germline CDR1 is MGHRA and CDR2 is YSYEKL. CDR3 length equals 15 residues. In nucleotides, the CDR3 is TGCGCCAGCAGCCGGGCCCGGCCAGATAATTCACCCCTCCACTTT. Protein product: CASSRARPDNSPLHF.

V and J are TRBV30 and TRBJ2-6, with D maybe TRBD2 (5 bases). This CDR3 has 14 amino acids. Trimming pared 4 bases from V and 0 bases from J, leaving 7 bases between. Germline V gives CDR1 GTSNPN, CDR2 SVGIG (reference sequence). The chain's CDR3 is CAWNGVSGANVLTF. The CDR3 DNA sequence: TGTGCCTGGAACGGGGTCTCTGGGGCCAACGTCCTGACTTTC.

The chain couples TRBV5-1 to TRBJ2-2; D might be TRBD1 (6 bases). Trimming took off 1 base at V and 4 bases at J, with 14 bases between the two ends. Looked up from germline, CDR1 is SGHRS and CDR2 is YFSETQ. The CDR3 sequence is 16 residues long. CDR3 protein: CASSLQQGTGTGELFF. CDR3 nucleotides: TGCGCCAGCAGCTTGCAACAGGGTACGGGCACCGGGGAGCTGTTTTTT.

V gene TRBV6-1 combines with J gene TRBJ2-5; D call uncertain. CDR1 and CDR2 from the germline V gene are MNHNS and SASEGT. Trimming cost V 5 bases and J 5 bases, with 6 bases left between them. CDR3 length: 11 residues. This chain's CDR3 is CASSYWETQYF. As DNA, the CDR3 is TGTGCCAGCAGTTATTGGGAGACCCAGTACTTC.

There are many counts of this clone. The chain recombines TRBV18 with TRBJ2-5; TRBD1 matches 10 bases. The germline V gene encodes CDR1 KGHSH and CDR2 LQKENI. The V segment lost 3 bases and the J segment 4 bases; nucleotides outside the gene matches: 8. The CDR3 is made up of 16 amino acids. The chain's CDR3 is CASSPPGQGYLETQYF. DNA for the CDR3: TGTGCCAGCTCACCTCCGGGACAGGGGTATTTAGAGACCCAGTACTTC.

This clone was observed many times. V is TRBV27 and J is TRBJ2-5, with 9 bases identical to TRBD1. This CDR3 comprises 14 residues. The ends lost 5 bases at V and 5 bases at J; junction bases unmatched: 6. Germline V CDR1 and CDR2: MNHEY, SMNVEV (reference sequence). CDR3 sequence: CASSVYRGQETQYF. The CDR3 DNA sequence: TGTGCCAGCAGTGTCTACAGGGGGCAGGAGACCCAGTACTTC.

The chain employs TRBV7-2 and TRBJ2-1; maybe TRBD2 (6 bases). The CDR3 runs 12 residues. Germline V CDR1 and CDR2: SGHTA, FQGNSA. V gave up 5 bases and J gave up 12 bases, with 14 bases separating them. The chain's CDR3 is CASSPGKEGQFF. CDR3 sequence (DNA): TGTGCCAGCAGCCCCGGGAAGGAGGGGCAGTTCTTC.

This clone has only a few counts. V usage is TRBV2 and J usage is TRBJ1-2; D unclear. Germline CDR1 reads SNHLY; CDR2 reads FYNNEI. V was pared by 1 base and J by 1 base, with 10 bases between. The CDR3 consists of 15 residues. The CDR3 coding sequence is TGTGCCAGCAGTGAAGGGCTGACTAATAACTATGGCTACACCTTC. Encoded protein: CASSEGLTNNYGYTF. The full variable domain, in which reference TRBV2 and TRBJ1-2 provide the parts outside the CDR3, is EPEVTQTPSHQVTQMGQEVILRCVPISNHLYFYWYRQILGQKVEFLVSFYNNEISEKSEIFDDQFSVERPDGSNFTLKIRSTKLEDSAMYFCASSEGLTNNYGYTFGSGTRLTVV.

This clone was detected ten times or more. Other DNA sequences within the sample encode an identical CDR3. The chain employs TRBV12-5 and TRBJ2-1; TRBD1 matches 9 bases. The CDR3 has 15 residues. In germline, CDR1 is LGHNT, CDR2 FRNRAP. With V trimmed by 6 bases and J by 0 bases, 3 bases remained unmatched. The CDR3 bases are TGTGCTAGTGGGACGGGACAGGGCTCCTACAATGAGCAGTTCTTC. This sequence encodes CASGTGQGSYNEQFF.

The chain recombines TRBV6-6 with TRBJ1-2; unclear D gene. V gave up 3 bases and J gave up 0 bases, with 8 bases separating them. CDR1 and CDR2 (germline): MNHNY, SVGAGI (reference sequence). The CDR3 loop spans 14 amino acids. CDR3 DNA sequence: TGTGCCAGCAGTTATTTGCGTCCTAACTATGGCTACACCTTC. Amino acids: CASSYLRPNYGYTF.

CDR3 in DNA: TGTGCCAGCAGGCAGGGCGCAGGCTCCTACGAGCAGTACTTC. Its translation: CASRQGAGSYEQYF. The chain is built from TRBV6-5 and TRBJ2-7; a possible D gene is TRBD1 (5 bases). This CDR3 comprises 14 residues. Germline V gene data show CDR1 as MNHEY and CDR2 as SVGAGI. Trimming took 6 bases from V and 0 from J, leaving 12 bases between them.

This sequence joins TRBV5-1 and TRBJ1-2; no reliable D call. The germline CDR1 and CDR2 sequences are SGHRS and YFSETQ. V dropped 5 bases and J dropped 7 bases, with 15 bases sitting between them. This CDR3 region has 13 residues. The CDR3 bases are TGCGCCAGCAGTCCGGCCGAGCCAACTGGCTACACCTTC. Translation: CASSPAEPTGYTF. Based on the CDR3 plus reference TRBV5-1 and TRBJ1-2, the full variable domain is KAGVTQTPRYLIKTRGQQVTLSCSPISGHRSVSWYQQTPGQGLQFLFEYFSETQRNKGNFPGRFSGRQFSNSRSEMNVSTLELGDSALYLCASSPAEPTGYTFGSGTRLTVV.

With regard to this clone: At the DNA level, this CDR3 is encoded by other sequences in the same sample as well. V usage is TRBV30 and J usage is TRBJ2-7; D is possibly TRBD2 (5 bases). The CDR3 runs 12 residues. V gave up 0 bases and J gave up 6 bases, with 9 bases separating them. Germline-derived CDR1 and CDR2 are GTSNPN and SVGIG (reference sequence). Here the CDR3 reads CAWSVGRGEQYF. CDR3 DNA: TGTGCCTGGAGTGTGGGCCGGGGCGAGCAGTACTTC.